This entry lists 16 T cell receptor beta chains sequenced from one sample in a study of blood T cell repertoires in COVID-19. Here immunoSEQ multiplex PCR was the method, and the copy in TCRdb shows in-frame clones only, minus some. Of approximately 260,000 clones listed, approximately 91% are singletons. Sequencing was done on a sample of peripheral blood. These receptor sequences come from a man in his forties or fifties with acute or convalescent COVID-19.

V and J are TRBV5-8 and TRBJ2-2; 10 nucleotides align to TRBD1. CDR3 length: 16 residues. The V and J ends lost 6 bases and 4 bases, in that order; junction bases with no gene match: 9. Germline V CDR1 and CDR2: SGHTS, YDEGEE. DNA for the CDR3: TGTGCCAGCATCATGGGACAGGGGATATCCACCGGGGAGCTGTTTTTT. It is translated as CASIMGQGISTGELFF.

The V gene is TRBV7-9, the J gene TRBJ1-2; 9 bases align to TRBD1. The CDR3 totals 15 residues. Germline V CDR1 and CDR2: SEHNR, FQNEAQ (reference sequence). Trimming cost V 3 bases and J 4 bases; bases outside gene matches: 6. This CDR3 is CASSFRDRAFYGYTF. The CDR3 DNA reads TGTGCCAGCAGCTTTCGGGACAGGGCCTTCTATGGCTACACCTTC.

This CDR3 is CASSYSRWTGFYEQYF. Written as DNA, the CDR3 is TGTGCCAGCAGTTACTCGAGGTGGACAGGTTTCTACGAGCAGTACTTC. V and J are TRBV6-5 and TRBJ2-7; 7 nucleotides match TRBD1. Germline V CDR1 and CDR2: MNHEY, SVGAGI. The CDR3 length is 16 residues. V lost 0 bases, J lost 3 bases, and 8 bases stayed unmatched.

The CDR3 here is CASSPGLAGDYEQYF. In DNA form, the CDR3 reads TGCGCCAGCAGTCCAGGACTAGCGGGGGATTACGAGCAGTACTTC. The J gene is TRBJ2-7, the V gene TRBV5-1; 13 nucleotides agree with TRBD2. Germline assignment: CDR1 SGHRS and CDR2 YFSETQ. The CDR3 is 15 amino acids. The J segment lost 4 bases and the V segment lost 5 bases, leaving 6 bases of the junction unmatched.

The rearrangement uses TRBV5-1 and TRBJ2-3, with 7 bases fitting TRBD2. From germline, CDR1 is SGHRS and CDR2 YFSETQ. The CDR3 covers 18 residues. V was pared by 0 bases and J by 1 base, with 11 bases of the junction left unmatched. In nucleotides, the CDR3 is TGCGCCAGCAGCTTGGGATTCCAGACGGCGGGGGGCACAGATACGCAGTATTTT. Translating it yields CASSLGFQTAGGTDTQYF.

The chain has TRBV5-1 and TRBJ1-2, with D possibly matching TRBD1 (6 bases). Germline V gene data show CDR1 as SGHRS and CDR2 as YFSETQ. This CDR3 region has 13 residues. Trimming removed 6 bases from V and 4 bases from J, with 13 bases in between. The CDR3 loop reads CASTPGGLYGYTF. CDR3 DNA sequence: TGCGCCAGCACCCCCGGGGGGCTCTATGGCTACACCTTC.

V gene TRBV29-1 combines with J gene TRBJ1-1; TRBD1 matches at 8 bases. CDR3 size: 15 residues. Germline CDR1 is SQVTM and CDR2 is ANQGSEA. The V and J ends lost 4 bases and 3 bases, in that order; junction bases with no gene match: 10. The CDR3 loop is CSVGFLTGADTEAFF. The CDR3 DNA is TGCAGCGTTGGCTTCCTGACAGGGGCAGACACTGAAGCTTTCTTT.

The CDR3 loop reads CASGHDRPLSYNEQFF. CDR3 in DNA: TGTGCCAGCGGACATGACAGACCGCTCTCCTACAATGAGCAGTTCTTC. V gene TRBV3-1 (or the pseudogene TRBV3-2) combines with J gene TRBJ2-1; D might be TRBD1 (5 bases). Trimming took 8 bases from V and 0 from J, leaving 17 bases between them. Germline V CDR1 and CDR2: LGHDT, YNNKEL (reference sequence). The CDR3 covers 16 residues.

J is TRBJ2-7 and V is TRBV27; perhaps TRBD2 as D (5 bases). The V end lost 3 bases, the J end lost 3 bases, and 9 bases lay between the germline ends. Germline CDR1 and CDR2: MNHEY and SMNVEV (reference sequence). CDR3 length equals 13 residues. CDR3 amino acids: CASSFTRDYEQYF. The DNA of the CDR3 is TGTGCCAGCAGTTTTACGAGGGACTACGAGCAGTACTTC.

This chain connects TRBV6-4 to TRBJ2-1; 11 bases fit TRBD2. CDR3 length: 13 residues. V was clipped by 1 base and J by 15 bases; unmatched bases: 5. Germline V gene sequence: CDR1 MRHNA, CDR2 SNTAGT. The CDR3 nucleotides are TGTGCCAGCAGTGACTTAGCGGGGGGGCCCGGGTTCTTC. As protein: CASSDLAGGPGFF.

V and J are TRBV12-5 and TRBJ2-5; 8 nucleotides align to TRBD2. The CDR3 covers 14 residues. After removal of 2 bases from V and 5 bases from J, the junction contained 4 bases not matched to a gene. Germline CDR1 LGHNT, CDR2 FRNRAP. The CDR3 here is CASGLISGGETQYF. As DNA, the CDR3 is TGTGCTAGTGGTTTGATCAGCGGGGGCGAGACCCAGTACTTC.

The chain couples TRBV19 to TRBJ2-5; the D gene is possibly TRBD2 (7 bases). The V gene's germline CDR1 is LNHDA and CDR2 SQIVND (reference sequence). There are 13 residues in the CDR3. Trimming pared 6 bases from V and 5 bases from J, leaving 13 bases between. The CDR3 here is CASSPGGRETQYF. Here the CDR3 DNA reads TGTGCCAGTAGCCCGGGGGGCCGGGAGACCCAGTACTTC.

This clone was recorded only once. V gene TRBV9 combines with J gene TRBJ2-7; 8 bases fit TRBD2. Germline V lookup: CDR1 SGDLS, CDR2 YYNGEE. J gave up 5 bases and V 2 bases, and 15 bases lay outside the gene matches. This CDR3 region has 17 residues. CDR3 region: CASSVGREGGIRNEQYF. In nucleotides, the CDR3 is TGTGCCAGCAGCGTCGGCCGGGAGGGGGGAATCCGGAACGAGCAGTACTTC.

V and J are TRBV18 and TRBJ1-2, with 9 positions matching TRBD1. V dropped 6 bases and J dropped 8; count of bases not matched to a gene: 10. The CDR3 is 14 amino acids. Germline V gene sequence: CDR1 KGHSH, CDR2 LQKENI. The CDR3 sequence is CASSETGGARGYTF. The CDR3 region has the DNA TGTGCCAGCTCCGAGACAGGGGGGGCTCGAGGCTACACCTTC.

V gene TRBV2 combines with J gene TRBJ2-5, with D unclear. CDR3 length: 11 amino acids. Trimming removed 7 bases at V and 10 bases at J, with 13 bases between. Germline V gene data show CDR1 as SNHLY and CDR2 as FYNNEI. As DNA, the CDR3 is TGTGCCAGCACCGAAGGCGGTGGCCAGTACTTC. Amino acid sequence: CASTEGGGQYF.

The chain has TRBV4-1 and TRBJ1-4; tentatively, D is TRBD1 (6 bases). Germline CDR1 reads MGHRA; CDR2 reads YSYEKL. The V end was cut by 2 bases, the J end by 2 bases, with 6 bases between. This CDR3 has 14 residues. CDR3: CASSQQGTNEKLFF. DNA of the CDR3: TGCGCCAGCAGCCAACAGGGGACTAATGAAAAACTGTTTTTT.